Listed here are 17 T cell receptor beta chains from one sample, sequenced in a study of blood T cells in healthy people across ages. The second PCR ran roughly 6 to 11 cycles with a sample-barcoded 5' primer and J-beta primers. From the 5' RACE reads, TCRdb called clonotypes with MiXCR, one entry per CDR3 protein. The table has around 800,000 distinct CDR3 sequences, approximately 24% seen once. In addition, the sample was reused for a study of T cells of mothers and their children.

Sequenced: blood. These receptor sequences come from a boy aged 10-17 years in good health.

This clonotype was seen a few times. V gene TRBV9 combines with J gene TRBJ2-7; D is tentatively TRBD1 or TRBD2 (5 bases each). The DNA end lines up better with TRBJ2-5; the J call may be wrong. The CDR3 length is 15 residues. Looked up from germline, CDR1 is SGDLS and CDR2 is YYNGEE. The CDR3 sequence: CASSPGAGLQETQYF. CDR3 DNA: TGTGCCAGCAGCCCCGGGGCAGGCCTCCAAGAGACCCAGTACTTC.

This clonotype was picked up a small number of times. The chain employs TRBV6-5 and TRBJ1-1; D gene unclear. The CDR3 consists of 13 residues. Germline CDR1 and CDR2: MNHEY and SVGAGI. The V end was cut by 5 bases, the J end by 0 bases, with 7 bases between. The CDR3 spells CASSPHLNTEAFF. In nucleotides, the CDR3 is TGTGCCAGCAGTCCTCACTTGAACACTGAAGCTTTCTTT.

The CDR3 coding sequence is TGCAGTGCTAGATCCGGGGCAAACACCGGGGAGCTGTTTTTT. Translation: CSARSGANTGELFF. The rearrangement links TRBV20-1 to TRBJ2-2; D could derive from TRBD1 or TRBD2 (5 bases each). The CDR3 covers 14 residues. The V and J ends lost 2 bases and 2 bases respectively, with 9 bases between them. Germline V gives CDR1 DFQATT, CDR2 SNEGSKA (reference sequence).

The rearrangement links TRBV24-1 to TRBJ2-1; D is perhaps TRBD1 (6 bases). The CDR3 is made up of 11 amino acids. V was trimmed by 4 bases and J by 9 bases, leaving 6 bases between them. Germline V gene data show CDR1 as KGHDR and CDR2 as SFDVKD. The CDR3 DNA reads as TGTGCCACCAGTGAAGGGGGTGAGCAGTTCTTC. Translated, it gives CATSEGGEQFF.

This clonotype showed up just a few times. The V gene is TRBV29-1, the J gene TRBJ2-6; a weak D match, TRBD1 (6 bases). Germline loops: CDR1 SQVTM, CDR2 ANQGSEA. V shed 6 bases and J shed 1 base, with 7 bases lying between them. The CDR3 is made up of 13 amino acids. DNA for the CDR3: TGCAGCGTGAGGGGGTCTGGGGCCAACGTCCTGACTTTC. Translation: CSVRGSGANVLTF.

Only a few counts were recorded for this clonotype. The chain uses TRBV21-1 and TRBJ2-5; the table's D call TRBD2 went unverified against the DNA. The end of the DNA aligns better with TRBJ2-1, so the J call may be wrong. TRBV21-1 represents a pseudogene. CDR3 length equals 13 residues. The DNA for the CDR3 is TGTGCCCTCAACAGGAGGGCTAACAATGAGCAGTTCTTC. As protein: CALNRRANNEQFF.

The V gene is TRBV7-3, the J gene TRBJ2-5; 13 bases align to TRBD2. J gave up 1 base and V 5 bases, and 7 bases lay outside the gene matches. Per the germline V gene, CDR1 is SGHTA and CDR2 is FQGTGA. The CDR3 consists of 17 residues. The CDR3 is CASSPTGTSGVQETQYF. The CDR3 nucleotides are TGTGCCAGCAGCCCTACCGGGACTAGCGGGGTCCAAGAGACCCAGTACTTC. Full variable domain (missing parts from reference TRBV7-3 and TRBJ2-5): GAGVSQTPSNKVTEKGKYVELRCDPISGHTALYWYRQSLGQGPEFLIYFQGTGAADDSGLPNDRFFAVRPEGSVSTLKIQRTERGDSAVYLCASSPTGTSGVQETQYFGPGTRLLVL.

The genes are TRBV15 and TRBJ2-3, with 7 bases aligning to TRBD1. Germline V gives CDR1 LNHNV, CDR2 YYDKDF (reference sequence). The V and J ends lost 5 bases and 2 bases, in that order; junction bases with no gene match: 7. The CDR3 runs 15 residues. In DNA form, the CDR3 reads TGTGCCACCAGCCCGGGACAGATGACCACAGATACGCAGTATTTT. Residues: CATSPGQMTTDTQYF.

This rearrangement joins TRBV27 to TRBJ1-1; D is unclear. V shed 6 bases and J shed 1 base, with 12 bases lying between them. The CDR3 has 14 amino acids. CDR1 and CDR2 from the germline V gene are MNHEY and SMNVEV (reference sequence). The CDR3 loop reads CASRDRDQNTEAFF. CDR3 coding DNA: TGTGCCAGCAGGGATAGAGACCAGAACACTGAAGCTTTCTTT.

The chain has TRBV12-3 or TRBV12-4 and TRBJ1-2; 8 nucleotides match TRBD1. V lost 5 bases and J lost 5; bases outside the gene matches: 7. This CDR3 spans 14 amino acids. As DNA, the CDR3 is TGTGCCAGCAGTGAAACCGGGACAGGATATGGCTACACCTTC. Protein product: CASSETGTGYGYTF.

This clonotype was detected only a few times. The chain employs TRBV5-1 and TRBJ2-6; D is uncertain. Germline CDR1 is SGHRS and CDR2 is YFSETQ. The ends were cut back, 2 bases at V and 7 bases at J, with 10 bases in the middle. The CDR3 runs to 14 residues. The CDR3 here is CASSFGLLANVLTF. The CDR3 bases are TGCGCCAGCAGCTTCGGGCTTTTAGCCAACGTCCTGACTTTC.

This clonotype was seen more than once but under ten times. The chain links TRBV27 to TRBJ2-7; a weak D match, TRBD2 (5 bases). The CDR3 consists of 17 residues. Trimming left V 5 bases short and J 4 bases short, with 24 bases between. Germline-derived CDR1 and CDR2 are MNHEY and SMNVEV (reference sequence). CDR3 sequence (DNA): TGTGCCAGCAGTCCCCGGGCCGGCGGCACTAGTCAATACGAGCAGTACTTC. Its protein product is CASSPRAGGTSQYEQYF.

This chain's CDR3 is CASSVDYSYNEQFF. The CDR3 DNA is TGTGCCAGCAGTGTGGACTACTCCTACAATGAGCAGTTCTTC. The chain employs TRBV2 and TRBJ2-1, with D perhaps TRBD2 (6 bases). This CDR3 has 14 residues. Trimming took 4 bases from V and 0 from J, leaving 7 bases between them. Per the germline V gene, CDR1 is SNHLY and CDR2 is FYNNEI.

This clonotype was seen a few times. This rearrangement joins TRBV29-1 to TRBJ2-1; D ambiguous. The CDR3 is made up of 15 amino acids. Per germline, CDR1 SQVTM and CDR2 ANQGSEA. V lost 2 bases, J lost 0 bases, and 11 bases lay in between. The CDR3 DNA is TGCAGCGTTGAACTTGGTGCGGACTCCTACAATGAGCAGTTCTTC. It codes for CSVELGADSYNEQFF.

V usage is TRBV9 and J usage is TRBJ2-7; D might be TRBD2 (6 bases). The tail of the sequence fits TRBJ2-1 better, so the J call may be wrong. The CDR3 is 16 residues long. CDR1 is SGDLS and CDR2 is YYNGEE in the germline V gene. This CDR3 reads CASSAAGTFPYNEQFF. The CDR3 DNA follows: TGTGCCAGCAGCGCCGCCGGGACTTTCCCCTACAATGAGCAGTTCTTC.

This chain links TRBV29-1 with TRBJ1-5; TRBD1 might be the D (5 bases). Germline V gene lookup returns CDR1 SQVTM and CDR2 ANQGSEA. Between the trimmed V and J ends, which lost 6 bases and 2 bases, there was a span of 11 bases. The CDR3 is 13 residues long. The CDR3 coding sequence is TGCAGCGTGGGGGGGATTGGCAATCAGCCCCAGCATTTT. It codes for CSVGGIGNQPQHF.

This chain joins TRBV5-1 and TRBJ2-5, with 10 bases identical to TRBD2. The CDR3 is made up of 16 amino acids. Looked up from germline, CDR1 is SGHRS and CDR2 is YFSETQ. The junction had 7 bases not matched to a gene; V was cut back by 0 bases and J by 5 bases. The CDR3 reads CASSLGQAGGLETQYF. For the CDR3, the DNA is TGCGCCAGCAGCTTGGGACAAGCGGGGGGGTTGGAGACCCAGTACTTC.